This TCR beta chain was retrieved from a study of T cell responses to AZD1222 COVID-19 vaccine. Study findings and constraints: The donors showed a predominance of white British ancestry and of females, with possible underestimation of clonal diversity.

Per germline, CDR1 SGHNT and CDR2 YYREEE (reference sequence). Trimming removed 4 bases at V and 6 bases at J, with 8 bases between. This CDR3 is built from 13 residues. Sequencing was performed with immunoSEQ multiplex PCR; in TCRdb, only in-frame clones are kept and a portion is missing. The sample holds 150,000 to 200,000 clones, roughly 92% seen once. This clone has just one count. Its cognate antigen is unknown. The sample was peripheral blood, taken 28 days after the second AZD1222 dose. This chain uses TRBV5-4 with TRBJ1-6; no clear D. The sequence came from an adult who received the AZD1222 COVID-19 vaccine. As DNA, the CDR3 is TGTGCCAGCAGCCCGCCTACTAATTCACCCCTCCACTTT. This encodes CASSPPTNSPLHF.